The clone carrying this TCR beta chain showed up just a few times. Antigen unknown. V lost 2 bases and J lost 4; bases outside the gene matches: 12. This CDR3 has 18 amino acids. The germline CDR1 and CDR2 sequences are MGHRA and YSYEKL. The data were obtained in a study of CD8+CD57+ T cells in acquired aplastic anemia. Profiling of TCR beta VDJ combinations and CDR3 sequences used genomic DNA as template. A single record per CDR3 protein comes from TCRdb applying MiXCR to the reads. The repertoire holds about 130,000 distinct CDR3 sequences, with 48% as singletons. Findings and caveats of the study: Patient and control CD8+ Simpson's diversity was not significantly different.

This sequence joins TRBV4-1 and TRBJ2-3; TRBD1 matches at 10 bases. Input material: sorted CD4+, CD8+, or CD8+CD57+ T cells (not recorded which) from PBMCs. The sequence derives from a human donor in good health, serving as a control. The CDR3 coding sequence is TGCGCCAGCAGCCAATTAACCCCGGGACAGGGGATTGCAGATACGCAGTATTTT. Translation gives CASSQLTPGQGIADTQYF.